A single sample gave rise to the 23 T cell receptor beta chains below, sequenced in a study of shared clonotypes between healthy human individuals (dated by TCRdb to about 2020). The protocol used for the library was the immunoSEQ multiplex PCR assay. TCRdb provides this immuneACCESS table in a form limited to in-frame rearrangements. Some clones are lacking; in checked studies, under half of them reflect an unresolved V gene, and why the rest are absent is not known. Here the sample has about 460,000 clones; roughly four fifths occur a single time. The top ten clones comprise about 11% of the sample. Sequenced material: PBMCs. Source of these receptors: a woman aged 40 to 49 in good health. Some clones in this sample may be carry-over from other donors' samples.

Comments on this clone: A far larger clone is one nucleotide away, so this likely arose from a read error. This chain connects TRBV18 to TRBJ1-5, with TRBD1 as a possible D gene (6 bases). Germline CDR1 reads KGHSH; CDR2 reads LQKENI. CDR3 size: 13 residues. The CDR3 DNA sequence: TGTGCCAGCTCACCACAGGGGGATCAGCTCCAGCATTTT. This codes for CASSPQGDQLQHF.

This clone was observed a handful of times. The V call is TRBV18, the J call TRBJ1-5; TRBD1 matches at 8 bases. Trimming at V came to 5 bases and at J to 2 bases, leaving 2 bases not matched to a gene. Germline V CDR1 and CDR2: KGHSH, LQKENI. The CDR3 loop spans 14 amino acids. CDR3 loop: CASSLDRGNQPQHF. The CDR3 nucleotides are TGTGCCAGCTCATTGGACAGGGGCAATCAGCCCCAGCATTTT. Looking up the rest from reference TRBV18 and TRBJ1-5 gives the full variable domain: NAGVMQNPRHLVRRRGQEARLRCSPMKGHSHVYWYRQLPEEGLKFMVYLQKENIIDESGMPKERFSAEFPKEGPSILRIQQVVRGDSAAYFCASSLDRGNQPQHFGDGTRLSIL.

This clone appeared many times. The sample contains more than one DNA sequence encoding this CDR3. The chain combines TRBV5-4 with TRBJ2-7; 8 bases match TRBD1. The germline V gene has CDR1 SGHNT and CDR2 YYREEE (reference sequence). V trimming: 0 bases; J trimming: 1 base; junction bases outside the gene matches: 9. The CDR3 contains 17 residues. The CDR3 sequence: CASSLGMTGVPSYEQYF. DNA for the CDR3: TGTGCCAGCAGCTTGGGCATGACAGGGGTCCCGTCCTACGAGCAGTACTTC.

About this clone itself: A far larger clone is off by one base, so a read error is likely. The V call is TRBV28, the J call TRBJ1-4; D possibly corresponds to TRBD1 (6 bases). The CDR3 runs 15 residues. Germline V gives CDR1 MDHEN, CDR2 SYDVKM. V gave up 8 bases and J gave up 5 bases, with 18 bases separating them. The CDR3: CASGSPTGANEKLFF. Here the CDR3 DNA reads TGTGCCAGCGGTTCCCCGACAGGTGCAAATGAAAAACTGTTTTTT.

CDR3 sequence reads: CASSKTGTGELFF. The CDR3 nucleotides are TGTGCCAGCAGTAAAACGGGCACCGGGGAGCTGTTTTTT. V and J are TRBV14 and TRBJ2-2, with no clear D. Trimming removed 6 bases at V and 4 bases at J, with 9 bases between. Germline CDR1 and CDR2: SGHDN and FVKESK. There are 13 residues in the CDR3.

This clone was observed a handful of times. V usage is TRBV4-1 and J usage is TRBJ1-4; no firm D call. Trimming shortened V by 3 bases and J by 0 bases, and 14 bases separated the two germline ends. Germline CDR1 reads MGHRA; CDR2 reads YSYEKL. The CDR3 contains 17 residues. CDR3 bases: TGCGCCAGCAGCCAGCTCGACCTTATTGCAACTAATGAAAAACTGTTTTTT. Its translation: CASSQLDLIATNEKLFF.

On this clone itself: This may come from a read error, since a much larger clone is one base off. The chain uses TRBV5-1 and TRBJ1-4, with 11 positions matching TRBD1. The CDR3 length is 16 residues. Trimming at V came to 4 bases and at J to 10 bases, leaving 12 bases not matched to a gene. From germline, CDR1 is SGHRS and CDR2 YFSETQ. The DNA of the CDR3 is TGCGCCAGCAGCGGTAACTCCGGGACAGGGGGAGGAAAACTGTTTTTT. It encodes CASSGNSGTGGGKLFF.

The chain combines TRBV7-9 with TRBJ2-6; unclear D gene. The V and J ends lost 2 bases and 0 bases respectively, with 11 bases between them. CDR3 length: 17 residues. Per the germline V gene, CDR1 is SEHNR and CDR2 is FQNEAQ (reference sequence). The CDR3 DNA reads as TGTGCCAGCAGCTTAAGTGGCGGCAACTCTGGGGCCAACGTCCTGACTTTC. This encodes CASSLSGGNSGANVLTF. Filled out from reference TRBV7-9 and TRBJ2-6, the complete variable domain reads DTGVSQNPRHKITKRGQNVTFRCDPISEHNRLYWYRQTLGQGPEFLTYFQNEAQLEKSRLLSDRFSAERPKGSFSTLEIQRTEQGDSAMYLCASSLSGGNSGANVLTFGAGSRLTVL.

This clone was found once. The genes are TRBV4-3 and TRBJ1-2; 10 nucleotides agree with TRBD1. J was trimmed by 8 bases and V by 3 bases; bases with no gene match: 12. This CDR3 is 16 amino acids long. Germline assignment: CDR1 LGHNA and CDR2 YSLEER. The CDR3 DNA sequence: TGCGCCAGCAGCCAGGGGCTGACAGGGGGCTTGGGGGGCTACACCTTC. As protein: CASSQGLTGGLGGYTF.

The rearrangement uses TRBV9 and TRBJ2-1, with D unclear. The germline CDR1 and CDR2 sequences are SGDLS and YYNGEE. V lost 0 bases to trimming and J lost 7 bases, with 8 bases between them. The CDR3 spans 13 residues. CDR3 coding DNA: TGTGCCAGCAGCGTAGGCCAACTGAATGAGCAGTTCTTC. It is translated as CASSVGQLNEQFF.

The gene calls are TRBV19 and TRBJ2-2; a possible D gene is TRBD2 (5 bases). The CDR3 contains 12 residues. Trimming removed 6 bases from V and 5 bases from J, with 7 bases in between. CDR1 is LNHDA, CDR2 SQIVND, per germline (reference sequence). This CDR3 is CASRGGTGELFF. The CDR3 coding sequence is TGTGCCAGTAGGGGCGGGACCGGGGAGCTGTTTTTT.

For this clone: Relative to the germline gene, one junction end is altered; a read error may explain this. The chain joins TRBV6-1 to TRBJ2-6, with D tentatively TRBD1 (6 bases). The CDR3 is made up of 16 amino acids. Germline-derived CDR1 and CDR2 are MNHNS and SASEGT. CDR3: CASSELDFSGGNVLTF. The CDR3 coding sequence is TGTGCCAGCAGTGAATTGGACTTCTCTGGGGGCAACGTCTTGACTTTC.

The CDR3 coding sequence is TGTGCCAGCGTTGGCTCTGGAAACACCATATATTTT. Amino acids: CASVGSGNTIYF. The gene calls are TRBV6-1 and TRBJ1-3; no reliable D call. Germline V lookup: CDR1 MNHNS, CDR2 SASEGT. V was cut by 8 bases and J by 0 bases, with 5 bases left in between. The CDR3 runs 12 residues.

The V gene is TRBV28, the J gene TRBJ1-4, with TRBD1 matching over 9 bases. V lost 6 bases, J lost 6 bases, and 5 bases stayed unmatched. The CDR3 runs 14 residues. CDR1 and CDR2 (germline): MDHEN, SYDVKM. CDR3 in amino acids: CASRAGTGYEKLFF. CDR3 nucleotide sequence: TGTGCCAGCAGGGCCGGGACAGGGTATGAAAAACTGTTTTTT.

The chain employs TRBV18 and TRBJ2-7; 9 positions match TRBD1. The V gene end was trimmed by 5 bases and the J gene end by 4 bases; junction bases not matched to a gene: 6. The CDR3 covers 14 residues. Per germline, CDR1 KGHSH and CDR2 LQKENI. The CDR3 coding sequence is TGTGCCAGCTCATCTACAGGGGGCATGTACGAGCAGTACTTC. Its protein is CASSSTGGMYEQYF.

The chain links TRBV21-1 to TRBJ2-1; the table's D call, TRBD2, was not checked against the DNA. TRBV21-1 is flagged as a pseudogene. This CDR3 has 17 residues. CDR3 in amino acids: CARKEERQYGLYNEQFF. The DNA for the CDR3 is TGTGCCAGGAAGGAAGAGCGGCAGTACGGGCTATACAATGAGCAGTTCTTC.

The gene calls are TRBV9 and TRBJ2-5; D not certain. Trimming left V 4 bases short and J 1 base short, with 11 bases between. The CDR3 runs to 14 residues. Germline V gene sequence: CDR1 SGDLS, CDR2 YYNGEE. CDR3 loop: CASSSLTGQETQYF. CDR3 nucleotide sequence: TGTGCCAGCAGCTCCTTAACCGGCCAAGAGACCCAGTACTTC.

The CDR3 protein is CASSSWAANEKLFF. The DNA for the CDR3 is TGTGCCAGCAGCTCCTGGGCCGCTAATGAAAAACTGTTTTTT. This chain uses TRBV7-2 with TRBJ1-4, with no clear D. Germline CDR1 SGHTA, CDR2 FQGNSA. V shed 4 bases and J shed 3 bases, with 9 bases lying between them. The CDR3 has 14 amino acids. Full variable domain (rest looked up from reference TRBV7-2 and TRBJ1-4): GAGVSQSPSNKVTEKGKDVELRCDPISGHTALYWYRQSLGQGLEFLIYFQGNSAPDKSGLPSDRFSAERTGGSVSTLTIQRTQQEDSAVYLCASSSWAANEKLFFGSGTQLSVL.

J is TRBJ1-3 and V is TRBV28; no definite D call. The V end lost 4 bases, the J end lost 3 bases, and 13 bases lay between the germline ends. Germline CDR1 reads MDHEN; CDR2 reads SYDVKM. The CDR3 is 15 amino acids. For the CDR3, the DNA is TGTGCCAGCAGTTCACCATCGGCTAATGGAAACACCATATATTTT. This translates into CASSSPSANGNTIYF. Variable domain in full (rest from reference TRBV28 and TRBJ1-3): DVKVTQSSRYLVKRTGEKVFLECVQDMDHENMFWYRQDPGLGLRLIYFSYDVKMKEKGDIPEGYSVSREKKERFSLILESASTNQTSMYLCASSSPSANGNTIYFGEGSWLTVV.

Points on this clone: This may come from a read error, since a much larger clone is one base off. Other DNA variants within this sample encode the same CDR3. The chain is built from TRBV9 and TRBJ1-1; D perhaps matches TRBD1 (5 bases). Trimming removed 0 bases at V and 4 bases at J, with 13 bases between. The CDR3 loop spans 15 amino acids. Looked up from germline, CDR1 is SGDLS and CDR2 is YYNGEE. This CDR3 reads CASSVAGGSFTEAFF. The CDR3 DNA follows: TGTGCCAGCAGCGTAGCCGGGGGTTCCTTCACTGAAGCTTTCTTT. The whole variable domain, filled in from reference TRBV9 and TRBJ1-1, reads DSGVTQTPKHLITATGQRVTLRCSPRSGDLSVYWYQQSLDQGLQFLIQYYNGEERAKGNILERFSAQQFPDLHSELNLSSLELGDSALYFCASSVAGGSFTEAFFGQGTRLTVV.

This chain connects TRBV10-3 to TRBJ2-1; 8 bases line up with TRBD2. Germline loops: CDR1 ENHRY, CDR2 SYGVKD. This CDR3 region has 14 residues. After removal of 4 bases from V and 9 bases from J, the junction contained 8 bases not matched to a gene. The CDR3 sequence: CAISGPGGLSEQFF. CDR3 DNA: TGTGCCATCAGTGGACCGGGAGGGCTCTCTGAGCAGTTCTTC.

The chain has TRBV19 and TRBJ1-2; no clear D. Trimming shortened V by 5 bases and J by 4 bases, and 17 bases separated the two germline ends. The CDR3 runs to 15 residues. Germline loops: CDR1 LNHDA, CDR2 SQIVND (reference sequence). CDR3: CASSPPSSKVYGYTF. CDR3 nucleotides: TGTGCCAGTAGTCCCCCTTCCAGCAAGGTCTATGGCTACACCTTC.

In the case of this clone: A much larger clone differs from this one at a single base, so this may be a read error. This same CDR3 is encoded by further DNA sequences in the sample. CDR3 bases: TGTGCCAGTAGCCGGGGGGGGCGGACCCAAGAGACCCAGTACTTC. It is translated as CASSRGGRTQETQYF. V and J are TRBV11-2 and TRBJ2-5, with 8 positions matching TRBD2. The CDR3 contains 15 residues. Germline V gene lookup returns CDR1 SGHAT and CDR2 FQNNGV. Trimming removed 9 bases from V and 1 base from J; junction bases left unmatched: 10. Filled out from reference TRBV11-2 and TRBJ2-5, the complete variable domain reads EAGVAQSPRYKIIEKRQSVAFWCNPISGHATLYWYQQILGQGPKLLIQFQNNGVVDDSQLPKDRFSAERLKGVDSTLKIQPAKLEDSAVYLCASSRGGRTQETQYFGPGTRLLVL.